These 31 T cell receptor beta chains share one sample of origin, sequenced in a study of blood T cell repertoires in COVID-19. Clones were read by immunoSEQ multiplex PCR, and TCRdb kept only the in-frame ones, dropping some. The sample holds 150,000 to 200,000 clones, about 85% seen once. Sequenced input: peripheral blood. Receptor source: an elderly woman with acute or convalescent COVID-19.

The J gene is TRBJ1-2, the V gene TRBV7-2, with 7 bases matching TRBD1. After removal of 8 bases from V and 0 bases from J, the junction contained 6 bases not matched to a gene. CDR1 is SGHTA and CDR2 is FQGNSA in the germline V gene. This CDR3 region has 14 residues. The CDR3 region has the DNA TGTGCCAGCTCCGGGACAGCCTCTAACTATGGCTACACCTTC. It encodes CASSGTASNYGYTF.

The chain is built from TRBV30 and TRBJ1-3; D is ambiguous. This CDR3 is built from 14 residues. Germline-derived CDR1 and CDR2 are GTSNPN and SVGIG (reference sequence). V was trimmed by 2 bases and J by 0 bases, leaving 8 bases between them. The CDR3, as DNA: TGTGCCTGGAGTCCGGGAGCCTCTGGAAACACCATATATTTT. Its translation is CAWSPGASGNTIYF.

The chain uses TRBV18 and TRBJ2-3; 7 bases agree with TRBD2. Germline V gives CDR1 KGHSH, CDR2 LQKENI. V shed 1 base and J 2 bases; nucleotides not matched to a gene: 3. CDR3 size: 15 residues. CDR3 bases: TGTGCCAGCTCACCACGTAGCGGGTTCACAGATACGCAGTATTTT. Amino acid sequence: CASSPRSGFTDTQYF.

The CDR3 is CASSSGDGGTVKETQYF. CDR3 sequence (DNA): TGCGCCAGCAGCTCAGGGGACGGTGGTACGGTCAAAGAGACCCAGTACTTC. The chain links TRBV5-1 to TRBJ2-5, with D possibly matching TRBD1 (6 bases). Trimming removed 3 bases at V and 3 bases at J, with 21 bases between. Germline CDR1 is SGHRS and CDR2 is YFSETQ. This CDR3 has 17 residues.

This clone was seen just once. CDR3 loop: CASSEIGRGPQPQHF. The CDR3 DNA reads TGTGCCAGCAGTGAAATCGGCAGGGGGCCTCAGCCCCAGCATTTT. V is TRBV6-1 and J is TRBJ1-5, with 8 positions matching TRBD1. Germline V CDR1 and CDR2: MNHNS, SASEGT. The CDR3 has 15 residues. Trimming removed 2 bases from V and 6 bases from J; junction bases left unmatched: 6.

The chain links TRBV6-6 to TRBJ1-2; unclear D gene. Trimming cost V 1 base and J 4 bases, with 7 bases left between them. The CDR3 loop spans 13 amino acids. Germline-derived CDR1 and CDR2 are MNHNY and SVGAGI (reference sequence). The CDR3 is CASSYFTGYGYTF. The CDR3, as DNA: TGTGCCAGCAGTTACTTCACGGGCTATGGCTACACCTTC.

The chain links TRBV19 to TRBJ1-4; possibly TRBD1 for D (6 bases). Germline V lookup: CDR1 LNHDA, CDR2 SQIVND (reference sequence). Trimming took 7 bases from V and 4 from J, leaving 22 bases between them. The CDR3 covers 17 residues. The CDR3 spells CASTQPGHLKLNEKLFF. CDR3 coding DNA: TGTGCCAGTACCCAACCGGGACACTTAAAACTTAATGAAAAACTGTTTTTT.

The chain joins TRBV7-2 to TRBJ1-2; 7 nucleotides align to TRBD1. The germline CDR1 and CDR2 sequences are SGHTA and FQGNSA. CDR3 size: 14 residues. With 4 bases clipped from V and 6 bases from J, the junction kept 8 bases outside the gene matches. CDR3 sequence reads: CASSSFGTEDGYTF. The DNA of the CDR3 is TGTGCCAGCAGCTCTTTCGGGACAGAAGATGGCTACACCTTC.

Notes on this clone: Other DNA sequences in this specimen translate into the identical CDR3. The V and J genes are TRBV7-9 and TRBJ1-1; possible D gene TRBD1, 6 bases. The germline V gene has CDR1 SEHNR and CDR2 FQNEAQ (reference sequence). This CDR3 spans 14 amino acids. V lost 1 base, J lost 1 base, and 7 bases lay in between. DNA for the CDR3: TGTGCCAGCAGCTTAGAACAGGGGAACACTGAAGCTTTCTTT. This sequence encodes CASSLEQGNTEAFF.

A single count supports this clone. The V call is TRBV11-2, the J call TRBJ2-7; 12 nucleotides agree with TRBD1. The CDR3 is 16 residues long. Trimming took 1 base from V and 6 from J; bases not matched to a gene: 7. Germline CDR1 SGHAT, CDR2 FQNNGV. The CDR3 spells CASSLAFGTGGGEQYF. CDR3 in DNA: TGTGCCAGCAGCTTAGCGTTCGGGACAGGGGGCGGCGAGCAGTACTTC.

The chain carries TRBV3-1 (or the pseudogene TRBV3-2) and TRBJ1-3; TRBD1 is a possible D gene (6 bases). CDR1 is LGHDT and CDR2 is YNNKEL in the germline V gene (reference sequence). This CDR3 contains 16 residues. Trimming pared 3 bases from V and 4 bases from J, leaving 16 bases between. CDR3 DNA: TGTGCCAGCAGCCATACTTCCGTACAGGGAGGAAACACCATATATTTT. Residues: CASSHTSVQGGNTIYF.

The J gene is TRBJ2-3, the V gene TRBV11-2; 8 positions agree with TRBD2. The CDR3 contains 15 residues. Germline V gene sequence: CDR1 SGHAT, CDR2 FQNNGV. Trimming cost V 7 bases and J 5 bases; bases outside gene matches: 11. The CDR3 loop reads CASTLRGAGGDTQYF. The CDR3 DNA is TGTGCCAGCACCTTGCGGGGGGCGGGCGGAGATACGCAGTATTTT.

The rearrangement links TRBV24-1 to TRBJ2-3; weak D call: TRBD1 (6 bases). CDR3 length equals 16 residues. CDR1 and CDR2 (germline): KGHDR, SFDVKD. The ends were cut back, 3 bases at V and 1 base at J, with 13 bases in the middle. CDR3 DNA sequence: TGTGCCACCAGTGATCCACAGGGAAGCGGCACAGATACGCAGTATTTT. The encoded protein is CATSDPQGSGTDTQYF.

The rearrangement joins TRBV4-3 to TRBJ2-2; 8 bases are a match to TRBD1. Trimming removed 0 bases from V and 4 bases from J; junction bases left unmatched: 7. The V gene's germline CDR1 is LGHNA and CDR2 YSLEER. This CDR3 has 17 amino acids. The CDR3 loop is CASSQDAGGAGTGELFF. The CDR3 region has the DNA TGCGCCAGCAGCCAAGATGCAGGGGGCGCGGGCACCGGGGAGCTGTTTTTT.

The chain joins TRBV30 to TRBJ1-1, with D maybe TRBD1 (5 bases). The CDR3 covers 12 residues. Trimming took 2 bases from V and 7 from J, leaving 11 bases between them. Germline lookup yields CDR1 GTSNPN and CDR2 SVGIG (reference sequence). The CDR3 loop reads CAWSRQPFEAFF. Here the CDR3 DNA reads TGTGCCTGGAGTAGACAGCCCTTTGAAGCTTTCTTT.

The rearrangement links TRBV7-3 to TRBJ2-5; D may be TRBD2 (6 bases). Germline assignment: CDR1 SGHTA and CDR2 FQGTGA. V was shortened by 4 bases and J by 5 bases, with 11 bases between the two germline ends. The CDR3 extends over 13 amino acids. For the CDR3, the DNA is TGTGCCAGCAGCTCTGGACTACCCGAGACCCAGTACTTC. Amino acid sequence: CASSSGLPETQYF.

The chain combines TRBV5-5 with TRBJ1-3; D is possibly TRBD1 (6 bases). This CDR3 region has 15 residues. Per the germline V gene, CDR1 is SGHKS and CDR2 is YYEKEE (reference sequence). Trimming took 4 bases from V and 4 from J, leaving 15 bases between them. In nucleotides, the CDR3 is TGTGCCAGCAGCCCCTGGACAGCTTACGGAAACACCATATATTTT. Residues: CASSPWTAYGNTIYF.

The chain carries TRBV7-2 and TRBJ1-1; 10 bases line up with TRBD1. The CDR3 spans 15 residues. The V segment lost 5 bases and the J segment 4 bases; nucleotides outside the gene matches: 7. From germline, CDR1 is SGHTA and CDR2 FQGNSA. The CDR3 DNA reads as TGTGCCAGCAGCCCCAAGGACAGGGGGGGCACTGAAGCTTTCTTT. Translation gives CASSPKDRGGTEAFF.

The CDR3 reads CASQPGLDYTIYF. CDR3 bases: TGTGCCAGCCAACCGGGACTAGACTACACCATATATTTT. The chain links TRBV12-3 or TRBV12-4 to TRBJ1-3; TRBD1 is a possible D gene (5 bases). The CDR3 sequence is 13 residues long. Trimming took 8 bases from V and 8 from J, leaving 16 bases between them.

The V and J genes are TRBV2 and TRBJ2-2, with 10 bases that match TRBD2. Germline loops: CDR1 SNHLY, CDR2 FYNNEI. After removal of 6 bases from V and 2 bases from J, the junction contained 6 bases not matched to a gene. This CDR3 has 16 amino acids. The CDR3 region has the DNA TGTGCCAGCAGGAAAACTAGCGGGGACAACACCGGGGAGCTGTTTTTT. Encoded protein: CASRKTSGDNTGELFF. Supplemented by reference TRBV2 and TRBJ2-2, the full variable domain reads EPEVTQTPSHQVTQMGQEVILRCVPISNHLYFYWYRQILGQKVEFLVSFYNNEISEKSEIFDDQFSVERPDGSNFTLKIRSTKLEDSAMYFCASRKTSGDNTGELFFGEGSRLTVL.

The chain is built from TRBV19 and TRBJ2-2; 9 bases fit TRBD1. CDR3 length: 15 residues. V was clipped by 7 bases and J by 7 bases; unmatched bases: 10. Germline V lookup: CDR1 LNHDA, CDR2 SQIVND (reference sequence). The CDR3 loop is CASMGKGTGNGELFF. DNA of the CDR3: TGTGCCAGTATGGGAAAGGGGACAGGGAACGGGGAGCTGTTTTTT.

The chain has TRBV9 and TRBJ2-2; 10 bases align to TRBD1. This CDR3 spans 18 amino acids. Germline V gene data show CDR1 as SGDLS and CDR2 as YYNGEE. V shed 0 bases and J 2 bases; nucleotides not matched to a gene: 7. The CDR3 coding sequence is TGTGCCAGCAGCGTAGCGGATGGGACAGGGGTTAACACCGGGGAGCTGTTTTTT. Translating gives CASSVADGTGVNTGELFF.

The gene calls are TRBV5-1 and TRBJ2-1, with 9 bases identical to TRBD1. Trimming cost V 3 bases and J 6 bases; bases outside gene matches: 7. Germline values: CDR1 SGHRS, CDR2 YFSETQ. This CDR3 has 15 amino acids. In DNA form, the CDR3 reads TGCGCCAGCAGCTGGTCGGGACAGGGAGTCAATGAGCAGTTCTTC. Amino acid sequence: CASSWSGQGVNEQFF.

The gene calls are TRBV7-2 and TRBJ2-1, with 13 positions matching TRBD2. V shed 2 bases and J 15 bases; nucleotides not matched to a gene: 7. The CDR3 totals 14 residues. CDR1 SGHTA and CDR2 FQGNSA come from the germline V gene. In nucleotides, the CDR3 is TGTGCCAGCAGCTTACCCGGACTAGCGGGAGCAGGGTTCTTC. Its translation is CASSLPGLAGAGFF.

This sequence joins TRBV7-2 and TRBJ1-4, with 7 bases that match TRBD1. From germline, CDR1 is SGHTA and CDR2 FQGNSA. There are 14 residues in the CDR3. The trim removed 5 bases at V and 8 bases at J, leaving 8 bases unmatched. The CDR3 protein is CASSPDRAQEKLFF. The CDR3 DNA reads as TGTGCCAGCAGCCCAGACAGGGCTCAGGAAAAACTGTTTTTT.

This chain's CDR3 is CASSYSIEGDGYTF. The CDR3 DNA is TGTGCCAGCAGTTACTCGATAGAGGGGGATGGCTACACCTTC. V gene TRBV6-5 combines with J gene TRBJ1-2, with D perhaps TRBD1 (6 bases). V lost 0 bases and J 6 bases, leaving 11 bases between the germline ends. The CDR3 loop spans 14 amino acids. The germline gives CDR1 MNHEY, CDR2 SVGAGI.

The chain carries TRBV11-2 and TRBJ2-1; 10 positions match TRBD2. Unmatched junction bases numbered 3, after V lost 5 bases and J lost 2 bases. The CDR3 consists of 15 residues. Looked up from germline, CDR1 is SGHAT and CDR2 is FQNNGV. The DNA of the CDR3 is TGTGCCAGCAGCACACTAGCGGGGCCCTACAATGAGCAGTTCTTC. It is translated as CASSTLAGPYNEQFF.

The V and J genes are TRBV4-3 and TRBJ2-7; 7 nucleotides agree with TRBD2. The junction had 5 bases not matched to a gene; V was cut back by 0 bases and J by 0 bases. CDR3 length: 16 residues. CDR1 is LGHNA, CDR2 YSLEER, per germline. In DNA, the CDR3 is TGCGCCAGCAGCCAAGATGGGGGGGAAAGCTCCTACGAGCAGTACTTC. Its translation is CASSQDGGESSYEQYF.

This clone was counted a few times. The rearrangement links TRBV18 to TRBJ1-2, with 7 nucleotides matching TRBD1. After removal of 3 bases from V and 2 bases from J, the junction contained 6 bases not matched to a gene. This CDR3 spans 15 amino acids. The germline gives CDR1 KGHSH, CDR2 LQKENI. The CDR3 sequence: CASSPSGQLNYGYTF. The CDR3 coding sequence is TGTGCCAGCTCACCCTCGGGACAGCTAAACTATGGCTACACCTTC.

The rearrangement links TRBV30 to TRBJ2-7, with D perhaps matching TRBD1 (7 bases). Germline lookup yields CDR1 GTSNPN and CDR2 SVGIG (reference sequence). This CDR3 comprises 12 residues. The V end lost 4 bases, the J end lost 7 bases, and 14 bases lay between the germline ends. The CDR3 bases are TGTGCCTGGAATCAGGGGGGACAGGAGCAGTACTTC. As protein: CAWNQGGQEQYF. The whole variable domain, filled in from reference TRBV30 and TRBJ2-7, reads SQTIHQWPATLVQPVGSPLSLECTVEGTSNPNLYWYRQAAGRGLQLLFYSVGIGQISSEVPQNLSASRPQDRQFILSSKKLLLSDSGFYLCAWNQGGQEQYFGPGTRLTVT.

The J gene is TRBJ1-2, the V gene TRBV7-9, with a tentative D call TRBD1 (5 bases). The germline CDR1 and CDR2 sequences are SEHNR and FQNEAQ (reference sequence). V dropped 6 bases and J dropped 8 bases, with 22 bases sitting between them. The CDR3 has 15 amino acids. The CDR3 DNA follows: TGTGCCAGCAGTAGGGGCGGGGCGCCCAATGAAGGCTACACCTTC. It codes for CASSRGGAPNEGYTF.